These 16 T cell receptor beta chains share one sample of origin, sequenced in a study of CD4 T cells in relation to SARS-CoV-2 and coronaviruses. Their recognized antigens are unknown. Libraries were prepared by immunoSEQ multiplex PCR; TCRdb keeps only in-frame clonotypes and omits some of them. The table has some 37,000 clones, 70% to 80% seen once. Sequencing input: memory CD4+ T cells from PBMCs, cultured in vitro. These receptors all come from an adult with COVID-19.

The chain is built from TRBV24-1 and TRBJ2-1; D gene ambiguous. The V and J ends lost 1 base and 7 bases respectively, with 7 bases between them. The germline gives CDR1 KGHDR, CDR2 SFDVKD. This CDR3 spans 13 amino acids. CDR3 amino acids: CATSDFLVNEQFF. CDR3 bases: TGTGCCACCAGTGATTTTCTCGTTAATGAGCAGTTCTTC.

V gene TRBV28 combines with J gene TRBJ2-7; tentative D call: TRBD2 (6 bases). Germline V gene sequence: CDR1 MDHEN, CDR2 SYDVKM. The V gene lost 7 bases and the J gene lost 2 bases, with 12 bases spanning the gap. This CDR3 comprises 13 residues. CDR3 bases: TGTGCCAGCACTGGGGGGTGGGCCTACGAGCAGTACTTC. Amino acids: CASTGGWAYEQYF.

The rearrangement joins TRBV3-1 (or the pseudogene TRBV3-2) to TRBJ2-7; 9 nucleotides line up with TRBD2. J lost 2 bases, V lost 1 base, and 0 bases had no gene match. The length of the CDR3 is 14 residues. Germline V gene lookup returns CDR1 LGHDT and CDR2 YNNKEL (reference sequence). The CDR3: CASSQGGRAYEQYF. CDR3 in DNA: TGTGCCAGCAGCCAAGGCGGGAGGGCCTACGAGCAGTACTTC.

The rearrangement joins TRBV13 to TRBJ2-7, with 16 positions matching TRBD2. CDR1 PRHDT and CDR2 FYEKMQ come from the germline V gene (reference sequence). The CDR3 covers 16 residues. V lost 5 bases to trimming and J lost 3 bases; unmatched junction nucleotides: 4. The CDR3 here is CASSPGLAGGFYEQYF. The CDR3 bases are TGTGCCAGCAGCCCGGGACTAGCGGGAGGGTTCTACGAGCAGTACTTC.

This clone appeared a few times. The CDR3 loop reads CARTHSPGSPNNEQFF. DNA for the CDR3: TGCGCCAGGACTCATTCCCCTGGGTCACCTAACAATGAGCAGTTCTTC. The V gene is TRBV23-1, the J gene TRBJ2-1; D unclear. TRBV23-1 is placed among ORFs of uncertain function. CDR3 length: 16 residues. V lost 9 bases and J 5 bases, leaving 23 bases between the germline ends.

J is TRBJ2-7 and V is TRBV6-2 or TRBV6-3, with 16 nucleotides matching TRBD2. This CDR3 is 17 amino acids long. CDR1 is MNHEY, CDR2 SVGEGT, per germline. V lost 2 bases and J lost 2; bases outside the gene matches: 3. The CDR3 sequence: CASSYLGLAGGPYEQYF. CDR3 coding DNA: TGTGCCAGCAGTTACCTGGGACTAGCGGGAGGGCCCTACGAGCAGTACTTC.

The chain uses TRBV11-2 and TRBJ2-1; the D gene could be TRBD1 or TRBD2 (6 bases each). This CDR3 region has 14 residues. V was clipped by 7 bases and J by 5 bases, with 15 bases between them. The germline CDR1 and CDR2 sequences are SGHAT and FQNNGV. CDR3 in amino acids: CASITGAANNEQFF. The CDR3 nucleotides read TGTGCCAGCATTACGGGGGCCGCAAACAATGAGCAGTTCTTC. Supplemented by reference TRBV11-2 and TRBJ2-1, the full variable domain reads EAGVAQSPRYKIIEKRQSVAFWCNPISGHATLYWYQQILGQGPKLLIQFQNNGVVDDSQLPKDRFSAERLKGVDSTLKIQPAKLEDSAVYLCASITGAANNEQFFGPGTRLTVL.

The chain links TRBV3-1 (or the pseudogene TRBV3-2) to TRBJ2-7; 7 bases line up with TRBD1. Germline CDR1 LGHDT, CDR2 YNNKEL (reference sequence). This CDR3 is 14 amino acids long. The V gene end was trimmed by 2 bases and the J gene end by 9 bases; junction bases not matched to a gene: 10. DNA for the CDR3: TGTGCCAGCAGCCAAACCGGGACAGATCCCTGGCAGTACTTC. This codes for CASSQTGTDPWQYF.

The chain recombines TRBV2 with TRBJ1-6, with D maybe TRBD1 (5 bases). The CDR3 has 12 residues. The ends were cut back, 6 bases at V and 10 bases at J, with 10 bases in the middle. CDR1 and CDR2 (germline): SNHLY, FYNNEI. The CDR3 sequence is CASSRQGSPLHF. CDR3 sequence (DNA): TGTGCCAGCAGCCGGCAGGGATCACCCCTCCACTTT.

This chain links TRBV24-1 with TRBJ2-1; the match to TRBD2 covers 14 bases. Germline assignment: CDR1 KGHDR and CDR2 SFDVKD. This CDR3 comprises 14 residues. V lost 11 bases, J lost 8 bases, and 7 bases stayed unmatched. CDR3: CAISGTSGSDEQFF. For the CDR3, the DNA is TGTGCCATCTCCGGGACTAGCGGGAGCGATGAGCAGTTCTTC.

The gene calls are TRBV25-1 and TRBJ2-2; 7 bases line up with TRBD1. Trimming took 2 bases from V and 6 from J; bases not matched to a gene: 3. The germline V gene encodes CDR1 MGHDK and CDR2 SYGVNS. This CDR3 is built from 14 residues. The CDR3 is CASSENRGSGELFF. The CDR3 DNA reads TGTGCCAGCAGTGAAAACAGGGGATCCGGGGAGCTGTTTTTT.

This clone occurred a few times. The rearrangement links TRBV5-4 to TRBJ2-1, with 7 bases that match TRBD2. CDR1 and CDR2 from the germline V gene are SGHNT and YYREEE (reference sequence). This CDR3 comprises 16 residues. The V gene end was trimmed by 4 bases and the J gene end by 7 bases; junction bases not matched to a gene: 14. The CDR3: CASSTTRLAVRNEQFF. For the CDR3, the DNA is TGTGCCAGCAGCACTACTAGGCTAGCGGTCAGAAATGAGCAGTTCTTC.

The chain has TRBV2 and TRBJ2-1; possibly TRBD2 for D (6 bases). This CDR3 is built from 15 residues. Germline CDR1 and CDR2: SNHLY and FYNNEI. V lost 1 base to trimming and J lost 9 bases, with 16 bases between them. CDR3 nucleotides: TGTGCCAGCAGTGAAGGGGCCCAGACTAGTAGTGAGCAGTTCTTC. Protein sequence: CASSEGAQTSSEQFF.

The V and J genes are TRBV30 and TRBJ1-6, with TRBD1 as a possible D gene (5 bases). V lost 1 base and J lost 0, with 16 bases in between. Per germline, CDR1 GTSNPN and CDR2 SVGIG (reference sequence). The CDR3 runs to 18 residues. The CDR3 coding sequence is TGTGCCTGGAGTGGCCCGGCGACAGTCCCCTCCTATAATTCACCCCTCCACTTT. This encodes CAWSGPATVPSYNSPLHF. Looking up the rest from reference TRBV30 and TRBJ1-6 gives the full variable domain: SQTIHQWPATLVQPVGSPLSLECTVEGTSNPNLYWYRQAAGRGLQLLFYSVGIGQISSEVPQNLSASRPQDRQFILSSKKLLLSDSGFYLCAWSGPATVPSYNSPLHFGNGTRLTVT.

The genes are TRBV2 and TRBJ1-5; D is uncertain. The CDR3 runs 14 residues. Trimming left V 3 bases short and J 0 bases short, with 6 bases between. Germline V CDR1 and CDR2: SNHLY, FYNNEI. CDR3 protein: CASSDVLSNQPQHF. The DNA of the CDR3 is TGTGCCAGCAGTGACGTCCTTAGCAATCAGCCCCAGCATTTT.

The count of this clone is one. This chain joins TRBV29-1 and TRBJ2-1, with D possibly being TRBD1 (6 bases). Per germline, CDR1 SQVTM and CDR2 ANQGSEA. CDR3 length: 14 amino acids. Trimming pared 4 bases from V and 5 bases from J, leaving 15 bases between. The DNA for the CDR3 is TGCAGCGTTGCGGGACACCGAAACGACAATGAGCAGTTCTTC. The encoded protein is CSVAGHRNDNEQFF.